This TCR beta chain was found in a study of T cells expressing NK-cell markers. Study overall: CD3+CD56+NKG2C+, CD3+CD56+NKG2C- and CD3+CD56-NKG2C+ T cells, once sorted, supplied the TCR beta repertoires. Of eight sequenced donors, seven were HCMV-seropositive and one HCMV-seronegative.

The TCR beta cDNA came from 5'RACE template switching with UMIs. Reprocessing the 5' RACE reads, TCRdb reports a single entry for every CDR3 protein and omits DNA. The sample yields roughly 150,000 distinct CDR3 sequences, of which the top ten take up 20% to 25%. Germline CDR1 is SGHDT and CDR2 is YYEEEE. The CDR3 has 11 amino acids. The TCR comes from a man aged 18-75 years in good health. The sequenced sample was blood T cells: a sorted CD56 or NKG2C T cell subset, CD4+ or CD8+ T cells, or bulk PBMC T cells (not recorded which). This rearrangement joins TRBV5-6 to TRBJ2-5; checking the TCRdb D call of TRBD1 is not possible without DNA. The CDR3 is CASSTGGTQYF.